Here is one T cell receptor beta chain with its context. The read is 3 residues too short to cover the CDR3 end, so that end is filled in from the germline J gene. This record comes from a study of Tregs in tolerant kidney transplant recipients. Across the study: Recipients received nonmyeloablative bone marrow transplants from related graft donors, with transient mixed chimerism.

TCRdb's copy holds only in-frame clones and misses some; the assay was immunoSEQ multiplex PCR. Its clone listing holds 50,000 or so clones. Germline V gives CDR1 LNHDA, CDR2 SQIVND (reference sequence). The junction had 6 bases not matched to a gene; V was cut back by 7 bases and J by 7 bases. The CDR3 is 12 amino acids. Specimen: CD4+ T cells from blood, collected before the transplant. This clonotype was obtained from a human donor who received a combined kidney and bone marrow transplant. The V gene is TRBV19, the J gene TRBJ1-2, with 7 bases that match TRBD1. The chain's CDR3 is CASTTGTAGYTF. The CDR3 bases that were read are TGTGCCAGTACCACCGGGACAGCTGGC.